This T cell receptor (beta chain) was recovered during a study of blood T cell repertoires in COVID-19. The wider study: PBMCs, B-cell-depleted T cells, or T cells were the source of the cDNA or gDNA that made up the material.

Germline lookup yields CDR1 MNHEY and CDR2 SVGAGI. The CDR3 sequence is 14 residues long. J lost 7 bases, V lost 6 bases, and 5 bases had no gene match. TCRdb's copy holds only in-frame clones and misses some; the assay was immunoSEQ multiplex PCR. Among about 88,000 clones listed, around nine tenths were seen once. The chain is built from TRBV6-5 and TRBJ2-1; TRBD1 matches at 11 bases. The material sequenced was peripheral blood. This TCR was sampled from a man between 60 and 70 years old with acute or convalescent COVID-19. CDR3 in DNA: TGTGCCAGCAGCGGACAGGGGGCGCCGAATGAGCAGTTCTTC. It translates to CASSGQGAPNEQFF.